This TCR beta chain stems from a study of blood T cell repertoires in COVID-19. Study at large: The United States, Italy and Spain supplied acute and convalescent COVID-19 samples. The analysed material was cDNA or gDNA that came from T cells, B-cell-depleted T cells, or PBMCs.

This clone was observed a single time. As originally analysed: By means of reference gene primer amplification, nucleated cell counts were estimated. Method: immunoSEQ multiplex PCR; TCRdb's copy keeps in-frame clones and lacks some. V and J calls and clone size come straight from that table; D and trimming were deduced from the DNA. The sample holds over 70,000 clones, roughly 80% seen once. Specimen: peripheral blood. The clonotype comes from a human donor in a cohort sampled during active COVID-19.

The CDR3 nucleotides read TGCGCCAGCAGCTTGGACAGGGCAGGAAATCAGCCCCAGCATTTT. It yields the protein CASSLDRAGNQPQHF. The gene calls are TRBV5-1 and TRBJ1-5, with TRBD1 as a possible D gene (6 bases). CDR1 and CDR2 from the germline V gene are SGHRS and YFSETQ. V lost 0 bases, J lost 4 bases, and 11 bases lay in between. This CDR3 is 15 amino acids long.